Listed here are 12 T cell receptor beta chains from one sample, sequenced in a study of sequential checkpoint blockade in melanoma (dated by TCRdb to the late 2010s). This sample's treatment or condition label indicates: randomized to nivolumab then ipilimumab (arm A) or the reverse (arm B). To prepare the library, the immunoSEQ multiplex PCR assay was applied. Sourced from immuneACCESS, this table was stored by TCRdb with only in-frame sequences that have V and J called. A share of the clones is absent; for the studies checked, an unresolved V gene accounts for under half, and the remainder has no known explanation. The sample has roughly 2,600 clones on record, roughly 21% of them singletons. Together, the top ten hold approximately 18% of the sample. The sequencing used tumor tissue (inferred from file names), collected from a patient given nivolumab and ipilimumab in sequence. Receptor source: a human donor with melanoma.

This rearrangement joins TRBV16 to TRBJ1-1, with D tentatively TRBD1 (5 bases). The CDR3 has 15 residues. The germline CDR1 and CDR2 sequences are KGHSY and FQNENV. V was shortened by 4 bases and J by 1 base, with 13 bases between the two germline ends. DNA for the CDR3: TGTGCCAGCAGCCGATCGGGGCTGGGGAACACTGAAGCTTTCTTT. Protein product: CASSRSGLGNTEAFF.

By sample share, this clone is medium-sized (0.01 to 0.1%). This chain joins TRBV11-3 and TRBJ1-5, with D possibly TRBD1 on 6 matching bases. CDR1 and CDR2 (germline): SGHNT, YENEEA. Trimming took off 0 bases at V and 2 bases at J, with 8 bases between the two ends. The CDR3 consists of 15 residues. As DNA, the CDR3 is TGTGCCAGCAGCTTAGAGGGGGCTGGCAATCAGCCCCAGCATTTT. Translation gives CASSLEGAGNQPQHF.

This chain links TRBV28 with TRBJ1-4; D is undetermined. This CDR3 is built from 16 residues. V gave up 4 bases and J gave up 10 bases, with 22 bases separating them. Germline V gene data show CDR1 as MDHEN and CDR2 as SYDVKM. The chain's CDR3 is CASSSLGRQSRGKLFF. CDR3 coding DNA: TGTGCCAGCAGTTCTCTTGGCCGCCAATCGCGCGGAAAACTGTTTTTT.

A few counts support this clone. The chain employs TRBV4-1 and TRBJ2-1, with 14 positions matching TRBD2. This CDR3 contains 19 residues. The germline V gene has CDR1 MGHRA and CDR2 YSYEKL. V lost 0 bases to trimming and J lost 2 bases; unmatched junction nucleotides: 6. CDR3 in amino acids: CASSQEGTSGSSTYNEQFF. In DNA form, the CDR3 reads TGCGCCAGCAGCCAAGAAGGGACTAGCGGGAGCTCAACCTACAATGAGCAGTTCTTC.

This chain connects TRBV12-5 to TRBJ2-1; D gene uncertain. The CDR3 covers 14 residues. Per the germline V gene, CDR1 is LGHNT and CDR2 is FRNRAP. The chain's CDR3 is CASTIGSIYNEQFF. The CDR3 DNA follows: TGTGCCAGCACCATAGGTAGCATCTACAATGAGCAGTTCTTC.

This chain uses TRBV6-8 with TRBJ1-2; possibly TRBD1 for D (5 bases). V lost 6 bases and J lost 6, with 14 bases in between. This CDR3 comprises 13 residues. CDR1 and CDR2 (germline): MNHGY, SAAAGT. This chain's CDR3 is CASSYVGPDGYTF. CDR3 nucleotides: TGTGCCAGCAGCTACGTGGGACCGGATGGCTACACCTTC.

By proportion, this clone is medium-sized. J is TRBJ2-1 and V is TRBV6-8, with 8 bases lining up with TRBD2. This CDR3 spans 13 amino acids. CDR1 and CDR2 (germline): MNHGY, SAAAGT. The J segment lost 9 bases and the V segment lost 10 bases, leaving 11 bases of the junction unmatched. The CDR3: CATTGTSLSEQFF. CDR3 nucleotide sequence: TGTGCCACCACCGGGACTAGTCTTTCTGAGCAGTTCTTC.

This clone was counted between two and nine times. This sequence joins TRBV30 and TRBJ1-2; D unresolved. V lost 4 bases, J lost 3 bases, and 15 bases lay in between. The CDR3 extends over 14 amino acids. The germline gives CDR1 GTSNPN, CDR2 SVGIG (reference sequence). As DNA, the CDR3 is TGTGCCTGGAAAGGGAAGGGCTACGACTATGGCTACACCTTC. This gives the protein CAWKGKGYDYGYTF.

The chain couples TRBV19 to TRBJ2-7, with D tentatively TRBD1 or TRBD2 (5 bases each). CDR3 length equals 11 residues. Germline V gene lookup returns CDR1 LNHDA and CDR2 SQIVND (reference sequence). V lost 6 bases, J lost 4 bases, and 7 bases lay in between. The CDR3, as DNA: TGTGCCAGTAGGGGGGATTACGAGCAGTACTTC. Translating gives CASRGDYEQYF.

A few counts support this clone. The CDR3 reads CASSEAQSGANVLTF. The CDR3 nucleotides read TGTGCCAGCAGTGAAGCGCAGTCTGGGGCCAACGTCCTGACTTTC. The chain couples TRBV6-1 to TRBJ2-6; D gene ambiguous. V was clipped by 0 bases and J by 1 base, with 4 bases between them. Per the germline V gene, CDR1 is MNHNS and CDR2 is SASEGT. This CDR3 contains 15 residues.

By share, this clone counts as medium-sized. The V and J genes are TRBV28 and TRBJ2-1; D not certain. CDR3 length: 13 amino acids. Germline values: CDR1 MDHEN, CDR2 SYDVKM. V was clipped by 6 bases and J by 8 bases, with 14 bases between them. The CDR3 region is CASRILGYDEQFF. In DNA form, the CDR3 reads TGTGCCAGCAGAATCCTGGGGTACGATGAGCAGTTCTTC.

V and J are TRBV28 and TRBJ2-5; 7 bases are shared with TRBD1. The CDR3 consists of 14 residues. V gave up 7 bases and J gave up 5 bases; unmatched junction bases: 10. In germline, CDR1 is MDHEN, CDR2 SYDVKM. DNA of the CDR3: TGTGCCAGCAACACACAGGGGCGCGGGGAGACCCAGTACTTC. It translates to CASNTQGRGETQYF.